The clone carrying this T cell receptor (beta chain) was counted at least ten times. The assay was immunoSEQ multiplex PCR, and TCRdb's table has in-frame clones only and misses some. Among about 3,200 clones, around 21% were seen once, and the ten largest hold 8.5% to 10%. This CDR3 region has 17 residues. The V end lost 5 bases, the J end lost 2 bases, and 21 bases lay between the germline ends. Germline CDR1 is SGHNT and CDR2 is YENEEA. This sample is drawn from a study of sequential checkpoint blockade in melanoma. Treatment here: randomized to nivolumab then ipilimumab (arm A) or the reverse (arm B).

The chain joins TRBV11-3 to TRBJ1-2; D is possibly TRBD1 (5 bases). This clonotype originated in a human donor with melanoma. The sample was tumor tissue (inferred from file names), taken from a patient given nivolumab and ipilimumab in sequence. The DNA for the CDR3 is TGTGCCAGCAGCAACTGGTTGGTTTCAGGGCAGAACTATGGCTACACCTTC. Residues: CASSNWLVSGQNYGYTF.